These 29 T cell receptor beta chains originate from one sample sequenced in a study of Ad26.COV2.S vaccination and SARS-CoV-2 variants. Treatment of the sample: over 15 received Ad26.COV2.S at low or high dose, single or two shots; a few received placebo; per-sample allocation not given. Day 63 following the first vaccine or placebo injection was when the samples were taken. Profiled with immunoSEQ multiplex PCR; TCRdb holds only in-frame clones, not every one. The profile shows approximately 340,000 clones, roughly 85% of them singletons. Sequences were derived from peripheral blood, sampled in a trial of Ad26.COV2.S vaccine versus placebo. The receptors come from a person between 18 and 65 years old who received the Ad26.COV2.S COVID-19 vaccine or a placebo.

The chain links TRBV19 to TRBJ2-3; D may be TRBD2 (6 bases). Trimming shortened V by 3 bases and J by 3 bases, and 19 bases separated the two germline ends. The CDR3 covers 17 residues. CDR1 is LNHDA and CDR2 is SQIVND in the germline V gene (reference sequence). CDR3 protein: CASSIGQRGFLTDTQYF. In DNA form, the CDR3 reads TGTGCCAGTAGTATCGGCCAACGGGGGTTCCTTACAGATACGCAGTATTTT.

The chain uses TRBV6-5 and TRBJ2-5, with D perhaps matching TRBD1 (6 bases). Germline V gives CDR1 MNHEY, CDR2 SVGAGI. The V end was cut by 6 bases, the J end by 7 bases, with 15 bases between. This CDR3 spans 13 amino acids. DNA of the CDR3: TGTGCCAGCAGCCGCGGACAGCTGGGGACCCAGTACTTC. Protein product: CASSRGQLGTQYF.

The V gene is TRBV5-8, the J gene TRBJ2-5, with D perhaps being TRBD1 or TRBD2 (5 bases each). V was trimmed by 5 bases and J by 5 bases, leaving 25 bases between them. CDR1 SGHTS and CDR2 YDEGEE come from the germline V gene. CDR3 size: 17 residues. The CDR3 DNA reads as TGTGCCAGCAGTCTCGGCCCTGGGACCCCCACGGATGAGACCCAGTACTTC. Translated: CASSLGPGTPTDETQYF.

The chain has TRBV11-2 and TRBJ1-2; TRBD1 is a possible D gene (6 bases). The CDR3 is made up of 13 amino acids. The V end was cut by 7 bases, the J end by 8 bases, with 17 bases between. In germline, CDR1 is SGHAT, CDR2 FQNNGV. The CDR3: CASTWFEGGGYTF. In DNA form, the CDR3 reads TGTGCCAGCACCTGGTTCGAGGGGGGCGGCTACACCTTC. The whole variable domain, filled in from reference TRBV11-2 and TRBJ1-2, reads EAGVAQSPRYKIIEKRQSVAFWCNPISGHATLYWYQQILGQGPKLLIQFQNNGVVDDSQLPKDRFSAERLKGVDSTLKIQPAKLEDSAVYLCASTWFEGGGYTFGSGTRLTVV.

J is TRBJ1-3 and V is TRBV9, with 8 nucleotides matching TRBD1. CDR1 and CDR2 from the germline V gene are SGDLS and YYNGEE. Germline trimming cut 3 bases from V and 8 bases from J; bases unmatched to any gene: 4. The CDR3 loop spans 13 amino acids. The CDR3 DNA follows: TGTGCCAGCAGCGGGACAGGGAAGGACACCATATATTTT. It specifies CASSGTGKDTIYF.

Turning to this clone: The junction departs from germline at one end; a sequencing error may be responsible. The chain employs TRBV6-2 or TRBV6-3 and TRBJ2-7; tentative D call: TRBD1 (6 bases). The CDR3 loop spans 16 amino acids. Per the germline V gene, CDR1 is MNHEY and CDR2 is SVGEGT. The CDR3 sequence: CASSYSSGDHSYEQYF. As DNA, the CDR3 is TGTGCCAGCAGCTACTCTTCAGGGGACCACTCCTACGAGCAGTACTTC.

The chain combines TRBV9 with TRBJ2-6; D uncertain. Germline-derived CDR1 and CDR2 are SGDLS and YYNGEE. The CDR3 is 16 amino acids. V dropped 4 bases and J dropped 2 bases, with 13 bases sitting between them. The CDR3 spells CASSPRQYAGANVLTF. In DNA, the CDR3 is TGTGCCAGCAGCCCTCGTCAATATGCTGGGGCCAACGTCCTGACTTTC. Together with reference TRBV9 and TRBJ2-6, the CDR3 gives the full variable domain: DSGVTQTPKHLITATGQRVTLRCSPRSGDLSVYWYQQSLDQGLQFLIQYYNGEERAKGNILERFSAQQFPDLHSELNLSSLELGDSALYFCASSPRQYAGANVLTFGAGSRLTVL.

The gene calls are TRBV18 and TRBJ2-2; 7 bases fit TRBD2. Germline V lookup: CDR1 KGHSH, CDR2 LQKENI. V shed 3 bases and J 5 bases; nucleotides not matched to a gene: 6. The CDR3 is made up of 15 amino acids. The CDR3 sequence: CASSPLAVQTGELFF. In nucleotides, the CDR3 is TGTGCCAGCTCACCGCTAGCGGTCCAAACCGGGGAGCTGTTTTTT.

V is TRBV9 and J is TRBJ2-1; TRBD1 agrees at 10 bases. The junction had 9 bases not matched to a gene; V was cut back by 3 bases and J by 3 bases. This CDR3 has 17 residues. The V gene's germline CDR1 is SGDLS and CDR2 YYNGEE. CDR3 protein: CASSARGDRGYYNEQFF. As DNA, the CDR3 is TGTGCCAGCAGCGCGAGGGGGGACAGGGGTTACTACAATGAGCAGTTCTTC.

The V call is TRBV5-1, the J call TRBJ1-4; 10 bases are a match to TRBD1. Per germline, CDR1 SGHRS and CDR2 YFSETQ. The V segment lost 2 bases and the J segment 4 bases; nucleotides outside the gene matches: 5. The CDR3 consists of 16 residues. The CDR3 spells CASSLRTGGNNEKLFF. CDR3 in DNA: TGCGCCAGCAGCTTACGGACAGGGGGAAATAATGAAAAACTGTTTTTT.

This chain links TRBV2 with TRBJ2-7; D uncertain. Trimming cost V 4 bases and J 6 bases, with 19 bases left between them. The CDR3 is 15 residues long. Per the germline V gene, CDR1 is SNHLY and CDR2 is FYNNEI. CDR3 sequence reads: CASSATDPEIAEQYF. In DNA form, the CDR3 reads TGTGCCAGCAGTGCTACGGACCCAGAGATTGCCGAGCAGTACTTC. Filled out from reference TRBV2 and TRBJ2-7, the complete variable domain reads EPEVTQTPSHQVTQMGQEVILRCVPISNHLYFYWYRQILGQKVEFLVSFYNNEISEKSEIFDDQFSVERPDGSNFTLKIRSTKLEDSAMYFCASSATDPEIAEQYFGPGTRLTVT.

For this clone: Its ends do not fully match the called genes, so a read error is possible. The chain joins TRBV7-2 to TRBJ2-2; the match to TRBD2 covers 12 bases. CDR1 is SGHTA and CDR2 is FQGNSA in the germline V gene. CDR3 length: 15 residues. The CDR3 loop reads CASSLAGGLAGELFF. CDR3 coding DNA: TGTGCCAGCAGCCTAGCGGGAGGGCTTGCCGGGGAGCTGTTTTTT.

This clone has just a few counts. This rearrangement joins TRBV5-1 to TRBJ2-2; D is perhaps TRBD1 (5 bases). CDR1 is SGHRS, CDR2 YFSETQ, per germline. The CDR3 sequence is 11 residues long. Trimming removed 2 bases from V and 11 bases from J, with 7 bases in between. The CDR3 is CASSLQAELFF. The CDR3 bases are TGCGCCAGCAGCTTACAGGCCGAGCTGTTTTTT.

V and J are TRBV7-9 and TRBJ1-4; possible D gene TRBD1, 6 bases. CDR1 and CDR2 from the germline V gene are SEHNR and FQNEAQ (reference sequence). This CDR3 comprises 13 residues. V lost 6 bases and J 5 bases, leaving 10 bases between the germline ends. CDR3 in DNA: TGTGCCAGCAGTTGGACAGAGAATGAAAAACTGTTTTTT. This sequence encodes CASSWTENEKLFF.

This chain uses TRBV7-9 with TRBJ1-1, with unresolved D. CDR1 SEHNR and CDR2 FQNEAQ come from the germline V gene (reference sequence). The ends were cut back, 2 bases at V and 7 bases at J, with 11 bases in the middle. This CDR3 has 13 residues. The CDR3 spells CASSLSPRVEAFF. The CDR3 DNA sequence: TGTGCCAGCAGCTTATCTCCCCGCGTTGAAGCTTTCTTT.

The chain is built from TRBV9 and TRBJ2-2; D remains unclear. V was pared by 4 bases and J by 0 bases, with 13 bases between. In germline, CDR1 is SGDLS, CDR2 YYNGEE. This CDR3 has 16 residues. The CDR3: CASSLGPDPNTGELFF. In DNA form, the CDR3 reads TGTGCCAGCAGCCTGGGCCCGGACCCGAACACCGGGGAGCTGTTTTTT.

The rearrangement uses TRBV18 and TRBJ2-6, with 10 bases aligning to TRBD1. With V trimmed by 2 bases and J by 3 bases, 4 bases remained unmatched. This CDR3 comprises 17 residues. Germline assignment: CDR1 KGHSH and CDR2 LQKENI. The CDR3 region has the DNA TGTGCCAGCTCACCAGGGACAGGGGCTGGTGGGGCCAACGTCCTGACTTTC. Translated, it gives CASSPGTGAGGANVLTF.

This clone was counted many times. V usage is TRBV7-8 and J usage is TRBJ1-5; D uncertain. CDR1 is SGHVS and CDR2 is FQNEAQ in the germline V gene. The CDR3 runs to 17 residues. V was trimmed by 1 base and J by 3 bases, leaving 16 bases between them. CDR3 protein: CASSLEGSVYLNQPQHF. CDR3 bases: TGTGCCAGCAGCTTAGAGGGTTCGGTTTACCTCAATCAGCCCCAGCATTTT.

This clone was found a few times. V usage is TRBV18 and J usage is TRBJ1-5; a weak D match, TRBD1 (6 bases). The CDR3 length is 15 residues. V lost 1 base and J lost 5, with 12 bases in between. Germline loops: CDR1 KGHSH, CDR2 LQKENI. The CDR3 region is CASSPLGTSDQPQHF. The CDR3 DNA reads TGTGCCAGCTCACCACTTGGGACAAGCGATCAGCCCCAGCATTTT. The variable domain in full, completed from reference TRBV18 and TRBJ1-5, reads NAGVMQNPRHLVRRRGQEARLRCSPMKGHSHVYWYRQLPEEGLKFMVYLQKENIIDESGMPKERFSAEFPKEGPSILRIQQVVRGDSAAYFCASSPLGTSDQPQHFGDGTRLSIL.

The chain is built from TRBV5-4 and TRBJ1-1; D unclear. The CDR3 contains 16 residues. The germline CDR1 and CDR2 sequences are SGHNT and YYREEE (reference sequence). Trimming pared 4 bases from V and 4 bases from J, leaving 20 bases between. CDR3 protein: CASSARLPTGGTEAFF. In DNA, the CDR3 is TGTGCCAGCAGCGCCCGGCTTCCGACGGGAGGCACTGAAGCTTTCTTT.

Only a few counts were recorded for this clone. The chain is built from TRBV10-3 and TRBJ2-7; no definite D call. The germline CDR1 and CDR2 sequences are ENHRY and SYGVKD. This CDR3 spans 13 amino acids. V was pared by 10 bases and J by 5 bases, with 18 bases between. The CDR3 DNA reads as TGTGCCACCTGGTCCCTAGTTGGTCACGAGCAGTACTTC. Residues: CATWSLVGHEQYF.

The gene calls are TRBV7-2 and TRBJ2-3; D may correspond to TRBD1 or TRBD2 (5 bases each). The CDR3 length is 15 residues. Trimming cost V 4 bases and J 1 base, with 12 bases left between them. Germline CDR1 is SGHTA and CDR2 is FQGNSA. CDR3 in amino acids: CASSSGTTRTDTQYF. The CDR3 coding sequence is TGTGCCAGCAGCTCGGGGACCACTCGCACAGATACGCAGTATTTT.

J is TRBJ2-7 and V is TRBV2; D unresolved. This CDR3 spans 12 amino acids. Germline V lookup: CDR1 SNHLY, CDR2 FYNNEI. The V end was cut by 6 bases, the J end by 0 bases, with 6 bases between. The CDR3 DNA reads TGTGCCAGCAGACCCAGCTCCTACGAGCAGTACTTC. As protein: CASRPSSYEQYF.

Regarding this clone: Other DNA sequences from this sample encode an identical CDR3 as well. V gene TRBV18 combines with J gene TRBJ1-5; D possibly corresponds to TRBD1 (6 bases). The germline V gene has CDR1 KGHSH and CDR2 LQKENI. The CDR3 consists of 13 residues. Trimming cost V 3 bases and J 5 bases, with 8 bases left between them. CDR3 protein: CASSPRGDQPQHF. The CDR3 nucleotides are TGTGCCAGCTCACCTAGGGGGGATCAGCCCCAGCATTTT.

The table lists this clone with a count of one. V usage is TRBV5-5 and J usage is TRBJ2-7, with 8 bases matching TRBD2. Trimming took 2 bases from V and 0 from J; bases not matched to a gene: 4. This CDR3 comprises 15 residues. CDR1 and CDR2 from the germline V gene are SGHKS and YYEKEE (reference sequence). The chain's CDR3 is CASSLGGRSSYEQYF. The CDR3 bases are TGTGCCAGCAGCTTAGGCGGGAGGAGCTCCTACGAGCAGTACTTC.

V gene TRBV6-5 combines with J gene TRBJ1-5, with a possible D match to TRBD1 (5 bases). Germline V CDR1 and CDR2: MNHEY, SVGAGI. Trimming left V 4 bases short and J 3 bases short, with 10 bases between. The CDR3 is made up of 14 amino acids. In DNA, the CDR3 is TGTGCCAGCAGTTCTCAACAGGACAATCAGCCCCAGCATTTT. Protein sequence: CASSSQQDNQPQHF.

The V and J genes are TRBV5-1 and TRBJ1-4; D may be TRBD1 (5 bases). This CDR3 is 15 amino acids long. V was pared by 6 bases and J by 7 bases, with 19 bases between. Per germline, CDR1 SGHRS and CDR2 YFSETQ. CDR3 sequence: CASTSRGGDGEKLFF. CDR3 DNA sequence: TGCGCCAGCACCTCCCGGGGGGGAGACGGTGAAAAACTGTTTTTT. Based on the CDR3 plus reference TRBV5-1 and TRBJ1-4, the full variable domain is KAGVTQTPRYLIKTRGQQVTLSCSPISGHRSVSWYQQTPGQGLQFLFEYFSETQRNKGNFPGRFSGRQFSNSRSEMNVSTLELGDSALYLCASTSRGGDGEKLFFGSGTQLSVL.

A word on this clone: Mismatch with germline at one junction end may stem from a read error. CDR3 amino acids: CASSPQVRPAANYGYTF. CDR3 DNA: TGTGCCAGCAGCCCCCAAGTTCGACCGGCAGCTAACTATGGTTACACCTTC. The chain has TRBV9 and TRBJ1-2; the D is unclear. This CDR3 has 17 residues. From germline, CDR1 is SGDLS and CDR2 YYNGEE. Full variable domain (rest looked up from reference TRBV9 and TRBJ1-2): DSGVTQTPKHLITATGQRVTLRCSPRSGDLSVYWYQQSLDQGLQFLIQYYNGEERAKGNILERFSAQQFPDLHSELNLSSLELGDSALYFCASSPQVRPAANYGYTFGSGTRLTVV.

In DNA form, the CDR3 reads TGTGCCAGCTCCCTGGGGACAGGGACTGGCGAGCAGTACTTC. This sequence encodes CASSLGTGTGEQYF. The V gene is TRBV18, the J gene TRBJ2-7; 9 bases match TRBD1. The germline V gene encodes CDR1 KGHSH and CDR2 LQKENI. This CDR3 comprises 14 residues. The J segment lost 6 bases and the V segment lost 6 bases, leaving 9 bases of the junction unmatched.